This T cell receptor (beta chain) is drawn from a study of blood T cells in healthy people across ages. Study context: With template switching, about one barcoded beta molecule was captured per two T cells. General study points: Long-lived donors carried more naive CD4+ cells and greater diversity than aged donors. Estimates of diversity drawn from one million T cells were considered underestimates.

Germline lookup yields CDR1 MDHEN and CDR2 SYDVKM. Trimming removed 5 bases from V and 3 bases from J; junction bases left unmatched: 7. This CDR3 is built from 14 residues. This clonotype was counted a few times. Its antigen is unknown. With a J-beta primer mix and a sample-barcoded 5' primer, a second PCR ran about 7 to 12 cycles. Each CDR3 protein gets one entry after TCRdb re-called the 5' RACE reads with MiXCR. The sample carries roughly 1,300,000 distinct CDR3 sequences, approximately 63% recorded once. Ranging in age from about 6 to 95, the donors were healthy Caucasian individuals from Russia. The sequenced material came from blood. This sequence was found in a man younger than 35 in good health. The rearrangement joins TRBV28 to TRBJ2-7; 7 bases align to TRBD1. CDR3 in amino acids: CASSPGTERYEQYF. The CDR3 region has the DNA TGTGCCAGCAGTCCCGGGACAGAGCGCTACGAGCAGTACTTC.